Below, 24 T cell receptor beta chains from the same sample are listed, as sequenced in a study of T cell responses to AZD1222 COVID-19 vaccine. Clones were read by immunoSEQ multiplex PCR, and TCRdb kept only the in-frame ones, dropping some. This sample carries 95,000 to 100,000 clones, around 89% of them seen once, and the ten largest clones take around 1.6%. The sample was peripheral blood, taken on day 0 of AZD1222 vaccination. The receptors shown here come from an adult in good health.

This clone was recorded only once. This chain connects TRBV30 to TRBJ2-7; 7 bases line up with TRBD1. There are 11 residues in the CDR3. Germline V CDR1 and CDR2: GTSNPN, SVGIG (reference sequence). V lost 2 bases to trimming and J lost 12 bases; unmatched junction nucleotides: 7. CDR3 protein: CAWSTTGQRYF. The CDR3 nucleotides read TGTGCCTGGAGTACTACGGGACAGAGGTACTTC.

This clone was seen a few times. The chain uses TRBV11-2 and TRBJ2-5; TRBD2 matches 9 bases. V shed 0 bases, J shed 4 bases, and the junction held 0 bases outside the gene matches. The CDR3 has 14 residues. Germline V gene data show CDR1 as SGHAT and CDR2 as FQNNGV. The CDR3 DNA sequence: TGTGCCAGCAGCTTAGAAGCGGGGGGAGAGACCCAGTACTTC. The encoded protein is CASSLEAGGETQYF.

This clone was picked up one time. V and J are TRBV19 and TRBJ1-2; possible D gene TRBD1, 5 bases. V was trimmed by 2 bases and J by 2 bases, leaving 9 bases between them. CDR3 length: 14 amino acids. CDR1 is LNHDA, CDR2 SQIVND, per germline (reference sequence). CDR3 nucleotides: TGTGCCAGTAGTATACAGGGTAGGAACTATGGCTACACCTTC. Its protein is CASSIQGRNYGYTF.

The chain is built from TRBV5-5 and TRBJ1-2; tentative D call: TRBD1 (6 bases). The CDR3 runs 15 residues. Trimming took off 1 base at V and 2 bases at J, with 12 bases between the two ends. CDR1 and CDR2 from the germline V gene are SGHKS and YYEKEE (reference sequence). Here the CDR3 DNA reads TGTGCCAGCAGCTTGAAGCGGGGGGGCAACTATGGCTACACCTTC. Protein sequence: CASSLKRGGNYGYTF.

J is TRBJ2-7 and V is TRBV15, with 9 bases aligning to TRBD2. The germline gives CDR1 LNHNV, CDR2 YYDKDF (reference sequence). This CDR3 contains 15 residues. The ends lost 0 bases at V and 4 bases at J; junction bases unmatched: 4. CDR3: CATSRDRLAVYEQYF. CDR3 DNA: TGTGCCACCAGCAGAGACCGACTAGCGGTTTACGAGCAGTACTTC.

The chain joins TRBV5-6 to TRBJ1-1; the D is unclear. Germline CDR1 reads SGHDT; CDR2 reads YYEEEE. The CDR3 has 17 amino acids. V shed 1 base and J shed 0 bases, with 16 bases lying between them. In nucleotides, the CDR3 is TGTGCCAGCAGCTTGACCAAAAGACGGGTTATGAACACTGAAGCTTTCTTT. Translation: CASSLTKRRVMNTEAFF.

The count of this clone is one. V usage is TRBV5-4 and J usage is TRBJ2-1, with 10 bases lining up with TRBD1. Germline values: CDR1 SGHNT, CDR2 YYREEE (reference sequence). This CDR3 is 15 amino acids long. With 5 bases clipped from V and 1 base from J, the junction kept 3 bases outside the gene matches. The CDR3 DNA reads TGTGCCAGCAGACGGGACAGGGGTTCCTACAATGAGCAGTTCTTC. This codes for CASRRDRGSYNEQFF.

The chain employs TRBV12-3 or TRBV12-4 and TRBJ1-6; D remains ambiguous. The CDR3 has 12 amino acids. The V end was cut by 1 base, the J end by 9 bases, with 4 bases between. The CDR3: CASSLGSSPLHF. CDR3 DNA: TGTGCCAGCAGTTTAGGGAGTTCACCCCTCCACTTT.

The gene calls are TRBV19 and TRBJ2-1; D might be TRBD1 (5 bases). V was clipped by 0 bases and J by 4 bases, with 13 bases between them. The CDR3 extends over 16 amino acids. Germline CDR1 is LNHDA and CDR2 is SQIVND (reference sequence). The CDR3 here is CASSIEGRAEYNEQFF. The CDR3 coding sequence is TGTGCCAGTAGTATAGAGGGCAGGGCAGAATACAATGAGCAGTTCTTC.

The CDR3 DNA sequence: TGTGCCAGCAGTCAGGGCTATGGCTACACCTTC. Translated: CASSQGYGYTF. The chain carries TRBV6-5 and TRBJ1-2, with a weak D call TRBD1 (5 bases). Per the germline V gene, CDR1 is MNHEY and CDR2 is SVGAGI. With 5 bases removed from V and 4 bases from J, the gap between germline ends came to 5 bases. The CDR3 spans 11 residues.

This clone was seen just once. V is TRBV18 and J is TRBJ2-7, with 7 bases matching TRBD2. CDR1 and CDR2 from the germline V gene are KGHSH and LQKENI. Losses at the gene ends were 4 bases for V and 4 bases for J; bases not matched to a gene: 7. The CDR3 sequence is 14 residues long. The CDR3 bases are TGTGCCAGCTCACAAGGACTAGAGGCGTACGAGCAGTACTTC. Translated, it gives CASSQGLEAYEQYF.

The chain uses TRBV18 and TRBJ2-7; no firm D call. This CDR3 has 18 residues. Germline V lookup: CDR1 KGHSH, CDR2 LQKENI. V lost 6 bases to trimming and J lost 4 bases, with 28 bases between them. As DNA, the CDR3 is TGTGCCAGCTCCTCCCGAAAAAGGGAATCAGTTTCTGTTTACGAGCAGTACTTC. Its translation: CASSSRKRESVSVYEQYF.

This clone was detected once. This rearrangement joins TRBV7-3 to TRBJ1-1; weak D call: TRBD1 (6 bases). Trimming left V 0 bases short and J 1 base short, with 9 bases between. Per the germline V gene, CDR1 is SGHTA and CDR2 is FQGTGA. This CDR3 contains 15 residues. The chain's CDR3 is CASSLTGRGNTEAFF. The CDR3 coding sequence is TGTGCCAGCAGCTTAACAGGCAGGGGGAACACTGAAGCTTTCTTT.

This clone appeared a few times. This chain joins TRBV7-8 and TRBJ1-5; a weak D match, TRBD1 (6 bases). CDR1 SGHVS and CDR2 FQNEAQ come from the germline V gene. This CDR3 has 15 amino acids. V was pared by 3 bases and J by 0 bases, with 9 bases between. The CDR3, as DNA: TGTGCCAGCAGCTTCAAGGACAGTAGCAATCAGCCCCAGCATTTT. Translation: CASSFKDSSNQPQHF.

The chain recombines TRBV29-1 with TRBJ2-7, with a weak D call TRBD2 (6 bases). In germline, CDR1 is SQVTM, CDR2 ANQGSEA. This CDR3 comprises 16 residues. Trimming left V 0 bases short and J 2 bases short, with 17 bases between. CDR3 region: CSVEDSGSDGPYEQYF. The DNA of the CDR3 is TGCAGCGTTGAAGATAGCGGCTCGGACGGACCCTACGAGCAGTACTTC.

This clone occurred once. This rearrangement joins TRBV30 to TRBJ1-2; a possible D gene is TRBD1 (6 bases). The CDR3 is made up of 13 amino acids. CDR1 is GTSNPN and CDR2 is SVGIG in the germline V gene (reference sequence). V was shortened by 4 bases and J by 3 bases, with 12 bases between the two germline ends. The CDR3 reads CAWTGGEDYGYTF. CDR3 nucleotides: TGTGCCTGGACTGGGGGCGAGGACTATGGCTACACCTTC.

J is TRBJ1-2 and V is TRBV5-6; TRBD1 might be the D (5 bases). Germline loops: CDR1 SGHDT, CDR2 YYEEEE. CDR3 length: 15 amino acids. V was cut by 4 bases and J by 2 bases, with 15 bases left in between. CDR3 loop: CASSPKSGANYGYTF. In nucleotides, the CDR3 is TGTGCCAGCAGCCCGAAAAGCGGGGCGAACTATGGCTACACCTTC.

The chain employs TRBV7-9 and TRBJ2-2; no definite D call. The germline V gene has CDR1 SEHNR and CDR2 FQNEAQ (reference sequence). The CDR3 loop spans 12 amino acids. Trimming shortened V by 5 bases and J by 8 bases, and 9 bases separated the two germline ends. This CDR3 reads CASSLGHGELFF. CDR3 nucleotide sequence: TGTGCCAGCAGCCTAGGGCATGGGGAGCTGTTTTTT.

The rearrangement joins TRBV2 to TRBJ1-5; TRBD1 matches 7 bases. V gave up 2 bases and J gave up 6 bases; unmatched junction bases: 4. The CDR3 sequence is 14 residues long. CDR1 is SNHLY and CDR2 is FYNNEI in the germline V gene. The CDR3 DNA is TGTGCCAGCAGTGAACAGGGGGGTCGTCAGCCCCAGCATTTT. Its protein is CASSEQGGRQPQHF. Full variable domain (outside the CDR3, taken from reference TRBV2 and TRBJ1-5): EPEVTQTPSHQVTQMGQEVILRCVPISNHLYFYWYRQILGQKVEFLVSFYNNEISEKSEIFDDQFSVERPDGSNFTLKIRSTKLEDSAMYFCASSEQGGRQPQHFGDGTRLSIL.

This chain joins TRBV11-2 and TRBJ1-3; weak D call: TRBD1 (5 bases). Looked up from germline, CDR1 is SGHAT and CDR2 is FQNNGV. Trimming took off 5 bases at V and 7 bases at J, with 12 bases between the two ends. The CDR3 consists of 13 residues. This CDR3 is CASSTREWNTIYF. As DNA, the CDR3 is TGTGCCAGCAGCACCAGGGAATGGAACACCATATATTTT.

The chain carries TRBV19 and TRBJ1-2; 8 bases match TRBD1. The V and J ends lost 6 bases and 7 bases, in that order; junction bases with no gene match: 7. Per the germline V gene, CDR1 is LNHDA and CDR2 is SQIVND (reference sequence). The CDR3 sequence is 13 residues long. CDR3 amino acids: CASRPDRAFGYTF. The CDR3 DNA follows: TGTGCCAGTAGGCCGGACAGGGCTTTTGGCTACACCTTC.

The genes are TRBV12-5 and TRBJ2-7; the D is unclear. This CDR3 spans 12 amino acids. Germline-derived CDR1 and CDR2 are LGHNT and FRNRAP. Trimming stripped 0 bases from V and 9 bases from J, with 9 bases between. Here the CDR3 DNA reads TGTGCTAGTGGTTTGGTACGAGACCCGCAGTACTTC. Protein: CASGLVRDPQYF.

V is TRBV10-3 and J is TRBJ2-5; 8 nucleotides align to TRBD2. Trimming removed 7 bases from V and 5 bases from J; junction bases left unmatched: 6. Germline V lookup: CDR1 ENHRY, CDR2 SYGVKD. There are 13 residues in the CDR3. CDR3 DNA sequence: TGTGCCATCAACCGGGGGGGCGGGGAGACCCAGTACTTC. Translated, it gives CAINRGGGETQYF.

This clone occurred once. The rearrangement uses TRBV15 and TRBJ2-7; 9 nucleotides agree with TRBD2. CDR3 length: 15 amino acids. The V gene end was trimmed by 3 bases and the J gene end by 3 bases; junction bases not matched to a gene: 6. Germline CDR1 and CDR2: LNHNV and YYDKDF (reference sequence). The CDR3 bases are TGTGCCACCAGCAGGGACAGCGGGGGGAACTACGAGCAGTACTTC. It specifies CATSRDSGGNYEQYF.